What follows are 10 T cell receptor beta chains derived from one specimen sequenced in a study of T cell responses to AZD1222 COVID-19 vaccine. Data came from immunoSEQ multiplex PCR; TCRdb stores just in-frame clones and leaves some out. This table holds about 180,000 clones, just over 85% found once. Here the sequenced sample was peripheral blood, taken on day 0 of AZD1222 vaccination. The origin of the receptors is an adult in good health.

This sequence joins TRBV27 and TRBJ2-7, with 11 bases lining up with TRBD1. Trimming took 5 bases from V and 9 from J; bases not matched to a gene: 6. Germline CDR1 is MNHEY and CDR2 is SMNVEV (reference sequence). CDR3 length: 13 residues. CDR3 sequence (DNA): TGTGCCAGCAGTCCCAGGACAGGGGGCCGGCAGTACTTC. Its protein product is CASSPRTGGRQYF.

V is TRBV30 and J is TRBJ1-2; D is ambiguous. The CDR3 sequence is 15 residues long. Trimming shortened V by 7 bases and J by 8 bases, and 26 bases separated the two germline ends. Germline CDR1 reads GTSNPN; CDR2 reads SVGIG (reference sequence). Written as DNA, the CDR3 is TGTGCCTTCCCGAGAGGGTCTGGGGATCACCGGGGCTACACCTTC. This translates into CAFPRGSGDHRGYTF.

The genes are TRBV10-3 and TRBJ2-7; no definite D call. The CDR3 consists of 14 residues. The germline V gene encodes CDR1 ENHRY and CDR2 SYGVKD. V was clipped by 0 bases and J by 4 bases, with 10 bases between them. The CDR3 region is CAISESSVRYEQYF. For the CDR3, the DNA is TGTGCCATCAGTGAGTCCTCTGTAAGGTACGAGCAGTACTTC.

V usage is TRBV28 and J usage is TRBJ1-4, with 7 bases identical to TRBD1. This CDR3 is built from 15 residues. V trimming: 2 bases; J trimming: 3 bases; junction bases outside the gene matches: 3. Germline lookup yields CDR1 MDHEN and CDR2 SYDVKM. The CDR3 spells CASSLVGQANEKLFF. CDR3 coding DNA: TGTGCCAGCAGTTTAGTAGGACAGGCTAATGAAAAACTGTTTTTT.

The rearrangement links TRBV19 to TRBJ1-2, with D possibly TRBD1 on 5 matching bases. Germline CDR1 and CDR2: LNHDA and SQIVND (reference sequence). This CDR3 is built from 14 residues. V was shortened by 9 bases and J by 2 bases, with 16 bases between the two germline ends. The CDR3 coding sequence is TGTGCCAGCCGGGACGGATCCTTAAACTATGGCTACACCTTC. Translation: CASRDGSLNYGYTF.

In DNA, the CDR3 is TGTGCCAGCAGTGAAGCGCTTCTTCGGACAGGCCGCGGGGAGCTGTTTTTT. This encodes CASSEALLRTGRGELFF. This chain joins TRBV6-1 and TRBJ2-2; 7 nucleotides match TRBD1. Trimming cost V 0 bases and J 7 bases; bases outside gene matches: 11. Looked up from germline, CDR1 is MNHNS and CDR2 is SASEGT. The CDR3 sequence is 17 residues long.

The V and J genes are TRBV24-1 and TRBJ1-6, with D tentatively TRBD1 (5 bases). The CDR3 contains 13 residues. Trimming pared 7 bases from V and 10 bases from J, leaving 13 bases between. Germline CDR1 is KGHDR and CDR2 is SFDVKD. CDR3 in amino acids: CATSQGGGSPLHF. CDR3 DNA: TGTGCCACCAGCCAGGGAGGAGGATCACCCCTCCACTTT.

The rearrangement links TRBV6-1 to TRBJ2-6; 7 bases line up with TRBD2. The CDR3 spans 17 residues. CDR1 MNHNS and CDR2 SASEGT come from the germline V gene. With V trimmed by 2 bases and J by 0 bases, 4 bases remained unmatched. This CDR3 reads CASSEWGGFSGANVLTF. The CDR3 DNA reads as TGTGCCAGCAGTGAATGGGGGGGGTTCTCTGGGGCCAACGTCCTGACTTTC.

J is TRBJ2-7 and V is TRBV2, with unresolved D. V was cut by 7 bases and J by 6 bases, with 13 bases left in between. The CDR3 totals 12 residues. Germline V gene lookup returns CDR1 SNHLY and CDR2 FYNNEI. CDR3 sequence (DNA): TGTGCCAGCACTGGTCAGATCTCCGAGCAGTACTTC. This codes for CASTGQISEQYF.

This chain links TRBV5-1 with TRBJ1-1; D ambiguous. This CDR3 is built from 13 residues. Trimming took 1 base from V and 2 from J, leaving 6 bases between them. The germline V gene encodes CDR1 SGHRS and CDR2 YFSETQ. The CDR3 DNA follows: TGCGCCAGCAGCTTGCGTGTAAACACTGAAGCTTTCTTT. Amino acid sequence: CASSLRVNTEAFF.